Shown below are 19 T cell receptor beta chains from a single sample sequenced in a study of control samples from healthy donors and cancer patients. Profiling relied on immunoSEQ multiplex PCR, and the TCRdb table lists in-frame clones only, not all of them. The sample yields around 30,000 clones, approximately 91% seen once. The source material was PBMCs. The receptors come from a man aged 50 or older with lung cancer.

In its sample, this clone was seen once. This chain connects TRBV6-6 to TRBJ1-2; D is uncertain. Trimming shortened V by 2 bases and J by 1 base, and 11 bases separated the two germline ends. The CDR3 has 15 amino acids. Germline V gene sequence: CDR1 MNHNY, CDR2 SVGAGI (reference sequence). The CDR3 protein is CASSYLVSVNYGYTF. CDR3 in DNA: TGTGCCAGCAGTTACCTCGTATCAGTTAACTATGGCTACACCTTC.

The rearrangement uses TRBV15 and TRBJ1-5, with D tentatively TRBD1 (6 bases). The CDR3 is 16 amino acids. Germline V CDR1 and CDR2: LNHNV, YYDKDF (reference sequence). The ends were cut back, 1 base at V and 3 bases at J, with 13 bases in the middle. CDR3 in amino acids: CATSRGRQEINQPQHF. CDR3 DNA: TGTGCCACCAGCAGAGGGCGACAGGAGATCAATCAGCCCCAGCATTTT.

This chain joins TRBV5-1 and TRBJ1-2, with unresolved D. Trimming stripped 0 bases from V and 0 bases from J, with 9 bases between. Germline V gene data show CDR1 as SGHRS and CDR2 as YFSETQ. The CDR3 covers 15 residues. CDR3 amino acids: CASSLVVDSNYGYTF. Written as DNA, the CDR3 is TGCGCCAGCAGCTTGGTTGTGGATTCTAACTATGGCTACACCTTC.

The chain has TRBV2 and TRBJ1-1; D ambiguous. CDR1 is SNHLY, CDR2 FYNNEI, per germline. V lost 4 bases and J 4 bases, leaving 10 bases between the germline ends. The CDR3 is 13 residues long. The CDR3 sequence is CASSGGKGTEAFF. Here the CDR3 DNA reads TGTGCCAGCAGTGGAGGGAAGGGCACTGAAGCTTTCTTT.

This CDR3 reads CASSQGVADYVYNEQFF. The CDR3 nucleotides are TGTGCCAGCAGCCAAGGGGTAGCGGATTATGTCTACAATGAGCAGTTCTTC. The rearrangement links TRBV3-1 (or the pseudogene TRBV3-2) to TRBJ2-1; maybe TRBD2 (6 bases). The germline gives CDR1 LGHDT, CDR2 YNNKEL (reference sequence). Trimming pared 1 base from V and 3 bases from J, leaving 16 bases between. This CDR3 has 17 amino acids.

The chain employs TRBV5-1 and TRBJ2-7, with TRBD2 matching 8 bases. The J segment lost 2 bases and the V segment lost 2 bases, leaving 6 bases of the junction unmatched. The CDR3 has 15 residues. The germline V gene encodes CDR1 SGHRS and CDR2 YFSETQ. The CDR3 sequence: CASSFDGTRAYEQYF. The DNA for the CDR3 is TGCGCCAGCAGCTTTGACGGGACTAGGGCCTACGAGCAGTACTTC.

The chain has TRBV4-1 and TRBJ2-1; 7 positions agree with TRBD1. The J segment lost 8 bases and the V segment lost 5 bases, leaving 9 bases of the junction unmatched. Germline loops: CDR1 MGHRA, CDR2 YSYEKL. The CDR3 consists of 14 residues. For the CDR3, the DNA is TGCGCCAGCAGCGCAACGGACAGGACGCATGAGCAGTTCTTC. The encoded protein is CASSATDRTHEQFF.

The CDR3: CASSLGPQETQYF. CDR3 bases: TGTGCCAGCAGCTTGGGACCTCAGGAGACCCAGTACTTC. The chain combines TRBV12-3 or TRBV12-4 with TRBJ2-5, with D perhaps matching TRBD1 or TRBD2 (5 bases each). The V end was cut by 6 bases, the J end by 5 bases, with 13 bases between. The CDR3 has 13 residues.

The sample holds one count of this clone. The chain links TRBV11-2 to TRBJ2-7; a possible D gene is TRBD1 (6 bases). The CDR3 runs to 13 residues. V was trimmed by 4 bases and J by 2 bases, leaving 9 bases between them. Germline V gives CDR1 SGHAT, CDR2 FQNNGV. The CDR3 reads CASSSDRAYEQYF. The CDR3 coding sequence is TGTGCCAGCAGCTCGGACAGAGCCTACGAGCAGTACTTC.

This rearrangement joins TRBV4-3 to TRBJ2-3; no clear D gene. Germline V gene sequence: CDR1 LGHNA, CDR2 YSLEER. Deletions cut 1 base from V and 6 bases from J, with 11 bases between. The CDR3 has 14 amino acids. CDR3 in amino acids: CASSQVGGYDTQYF. CDR3 sequence (DNA): TGCGCCAGCAGCCAAGTTGGTGGCTACGATACGCAGTATTTT.

This chain joins TRBV7-3 and TRBJ2-7, with a weak D call TRBD2 (7 bases). Trimming stripped 5 bases from V and 2 bases from J, with 16 bases between. This CDR3 spans 15 amino acids. CDR1 and CDR2 from the germline V gene are SGHTA and FQGTGA. CDR3 DNA: TGTGCCAGCAGCCTAGGGGGGGCAGGACCCTACGAGCAGTACTTC. Translation gives CASSLGGAGPYEQYF.

The CDR3 here is CSVDDRVVNTEAFF. DNA for the CDR3: TGCAGCGTGGATGACAGGGTGGTCAACACTGAAGCTTTCTTT. The rearrangement joins TRBV29-1 to TRBJ1-1; 7 nucleotides agree with TRBD1. Trimming removed 6 bases from V and 2 bases from J; junction bases left unmatched: 9. Per the germline V gene, CDR1 is SQVTM and CDR2 is ANQGSEA. The CDR3 runs to 14 residues. The complete variable domain, with remaining parts taken from reference TRBV29-1 and TRBJ1-1, reads SAVISQKPSRDICQRGTSLTIQCQVDSQVTMMFWYRQQPGQSLTLIATANQGSEATYESGFVIDKFPISRPNLTFSTLTVSNMSPEDSSIYLCSVDDRVVNTEAFFGQGTRLTVV.

The chain is built from TRBV24-1 and TRBJ2-7; 7 nucleotides agree with TRBD1. CDR3 size: 14 residues. The V segment lost 3 bases and the J segment 5 bases; nucleotides outside the gene matches: 6. Germline-derived CDR1 and CDR2 are KGHDR and SFDVKD. CDR3 DNA: TGTGCCACCAGTGATAGAAAACAGGGGCACGAGCAGTACTTC. This codes for CATSDRKQGHEQYF.

The J gene is TRBJ1-1, the V gene TRBV14; D uncertain. CDR3 length: 14 residues. V dropped 3 bases and J dropped 4 bases, with 12 bases sitting between them. Germline assignment: CDR1 SGHDN and CDR2 FVKESK. CDR3 sequence (DNA): TGTGCCAGCAGCCAGCAACGAGGTAGCACTGAAGCTTTCTTT. Its translation: CASSQQRGSTEAFF. The full variable domain, with the rest looked up from reference TRBV14 and TRBJ1-1, is EAGVTQFPSHSVIEKGQTVTLRCDPISGHDNLYWYRRVMGKEIKFLLHFVKESKQDESGMPNNRFLAERTGGTYSTLKVQPAELEDSGVYFCASSQQRGSTEAFFGQGTRLTVV.

This clone was observed a single time. This chain uses TRBV5-1 with TRBJ2-2, with no clear D. The germline V gene has CDR1 SGHRS and CDR2 YFSETQ. V lost 0 bases to trimming and J lost 7 bases, with 13 bases between them. The CDR3 sequence is 15 residues long. CDR3 sequence: CASSLGRVLNGELFF. The CDR3 region has the DNA TGCGCCAGCAGCTTGGGACGTGTTTTAAACGGGGAGCTGTTTTTT.

The chain carries TRBV5-6 and TRBJ1-5; D is ambiguous. The length of the CDR3 is 13 residues. The germline gives CDR1 SGHDT, CDR2 YYEEEE. The ends were cut back, 0 bases at V and 11 bases at J, with 12 bases in the middle. CDR3 bases: TGTGCCAGCAGCTTGGTGGCGGGATCGTCCCAGCATTTT. Amino acids: CASSLVAGSSQHF.

V gene TRBV30 combines with J gene TRBJ1-2; D is unclear. Germline loops: CDR1 GTSNPN, CDR2 SVGIG (reference sequence). The CDR3 spans 16 residues. Trimming took 0 bases from V and 1 from J, leaving 15 bases between them. CDR3 loop: CAWSVEDFLLNYGYTF. As DNA, the CDR3 is TGTGCCTGGAGTGTAGAGGACTTCCTGCTTAACTATGGCTACACCTTC. The variable domain in full, with the rest retrieved from reference TRBV30 and TRBJ1-2, is SQTIHQWPATLVQPVGSPLSLECTVEGTSNPNLYWYRQAAGRGLQLLFYSVGIGQISSEVPQNLSASRPQDRQFILSSKKLLLSDSGFYLCAWSVEDFLLNYGYTFGSGTRLTVV.

For the CDR3, the DNA is TGTGCCACCAGTGATTTGGACAGGGGACTAATGAACACTGAAGCTTTCTTT. Amino acids: CATSDLDRGLMNTEAFF. This chain connects TRBV24-1 to TRBJ1-1; 8 bases match TRBD1. This CDR3 comprises 17 residues. In germline, CDR1 is KGHDR, CDR2 SFDVKD. V dropped 0 bases and J dropped 0; count of bases not matched to a gene: 5.

The chain uses TRBV5-1 and TRBJ2-2; TRBD2 might be the D (6 bases). Trimming shortened V by 7 bases and J by 3 bases, and 16 bases separated the two germline ends. Germline V gives CDR1 SGHRS, CDR2 YFSETQ. The CDR3 consists of 15 residues. In DNA form, the CDR3 reads TGCGCCAGCTCATTTGGAGGGGCGCACACCGGGGAGCTGTTTTTT. Translated, it gives CASSFGGAHTGELFF.